This T cell receptor beta chain was captured in a study of glioma-infiltrating T cells after dendritic cell vaccination. Study context: The vaccine used monocyte-derived dendritic cells pulsed overnight with autologous tumor lysate.

TCRdb's table, derived via immunoSEQ multiplex PCR, lists solely in-frame clones and lacks some. The repertoire holds roughly 100,000 clones, with around 85% as singletons. In its sample, this clone is medium-sized. This TCR was sampled from a human donor with glioblastoma. Here the sequenced sample was blood, taken before dendritic cell vaccination.

The CDR3 DNA reads as TGTGCCAGCAGCTCAAGACAGGGTGGCGAGCAGTACTTC. Amino acid sequence: CASSSRQGGEQYF. The V gene is TRBV13, the J gene TRBJ2-7; TRBD1 aligns across 7 bases. Trimming removed 4 bases from V and 6 bases from J; junction bases left unmatched: 6. The CDR3 is 13 amino acids. Germline V lookup: CDR1 PRHDT, CDR2 FYEKMQ (reference sequence).